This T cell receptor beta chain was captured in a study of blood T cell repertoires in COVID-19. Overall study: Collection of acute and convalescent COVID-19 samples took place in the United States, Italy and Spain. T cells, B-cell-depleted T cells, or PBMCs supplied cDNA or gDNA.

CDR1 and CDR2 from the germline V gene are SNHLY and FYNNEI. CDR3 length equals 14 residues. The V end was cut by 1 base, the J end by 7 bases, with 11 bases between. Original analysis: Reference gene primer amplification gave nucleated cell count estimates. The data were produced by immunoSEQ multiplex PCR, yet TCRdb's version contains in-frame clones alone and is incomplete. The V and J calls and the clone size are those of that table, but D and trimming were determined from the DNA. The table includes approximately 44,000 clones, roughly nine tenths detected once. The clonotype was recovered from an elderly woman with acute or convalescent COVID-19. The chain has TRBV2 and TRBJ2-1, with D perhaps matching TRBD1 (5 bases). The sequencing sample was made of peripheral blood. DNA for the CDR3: TGTGCCAGCAGTGAAGATCAGGGCCAGAATGAGCAGTTCTTC. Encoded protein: CASSEDQGQNEQFF.